These 25 T cell receptor beta chains were all obtained from the same sample, sequenced in a study of blood T cell repertoires in COVID-19. The data were produced by immunoSEQ multiplex PCR, yet TCRdb's version contains in-frame clones alone and is incomplete. Seen here are 130,000 or so clones, roughly 80% observed once, and the top ten hold 2% to 3%. Sample: PBMCs or T cells enriched from blood (not recorded which). Receptors originate from a man aged 35-49 years with acute COVID-19.

The genes are TRBV27 and TRBJ2-3; 7 bases are shared with TRBD2. With 6 bases clipped from V and 5 bases from J, the junction kept 8 bases outside the gene matches. Germline values: CDR1 MNHEY, CDR2 SMNVEV (reference sequence). CDR3 size: 14 residues. The CDR3 sequence: CASRPWGEGDTQYF. The CDR3 DNA reads as TGTGCCAGCAGGCCCTGGGGGGAGGGAGATACGCAGTATTTT.

In DNA, the CDR3 is TGTGCCAGCAGGCGGACTAGCGGGGGGGCCTCGGCCCAGTACTTC. It specifies CASRRTSGGASAQYF. V usage is TRBV2 and J usage is TRBJ2-5; TRBD2 agrees at 15 bases. Unmatched junction bases numbered 8, after V lost 6 bases and J lost 9 bases. Per the germline V gene, CDR1 is SNHLY and CDR2 is FYNNEI. The CDR3 spans 15 residues.

CDR3: CASSLQGLTGELFF. As DNA, the CDR3 is TGTGCCAGCAGCTTGCAGGGGCTAACCGGGGAGCTGTTTTTT. The chain combines TRBV5-5 with TRBJ2-2, with D maybe TRBD1 (6 bases). Looked up from germline, CDR1 is SGHKS and CDR2 is YYEKEE (reference sequence). V dropped 1 base and J dropped 5 bases, with 9 bases sitting between them. This CDR3 region has 14 residues.

This clone was seen a few times. The chain joins TRBV7-3 to TRBJ2-3; the D gene is possibly TRBD1 (5 bases). The germline V and J ends were trimmed by 0 bases and 5 bases, with 12 bases remaining between them. Germline V gene lookup returns CDR1 SGHTA and CDR2 FQGTGA. The CDR3 loop spans 15 amino acids. CDR3 residues: CASSLTGLGGDTQYF. CDR3 DNA: TGTGCCAGCAGCTTAACGGGGCTCGGCGGAGATACGCAGTATTTT.

This sequence joins TRBV7-3 and TRBJ1-2, with 8 positions matching TRBD1. The V gene's germline CDR1 is SGHTA and CDR2 FQGTGA. V lost 5 bases to trimming and J lost 4 bases; unmatched junction nucleotides: 6. This CDR3 spans 14 amino acids. CDR3 region: CASSTGQGGYGYTF. DNA of the CDR3: TGTGCCAGCAGCACCGGACAGGGTGGCTATGGCTACACCTTC.

The chain couples TRBV2 to TRBJ2-4; TRBD1 matches at 9 bases. CDR3 length: 12 amino acids. Germline CDR1 reads SNHLY; CDR2 reads FYNNEI. V trimming: 6 bases; J trimming: 8 bases; junction bases outside the gene matches: 2. CDR3 in amino acids: CASRTGGDIQYF. The CDR3 bases are TGTGCCAGCAGGACAGGGGGGGACATTCAGTACTTC.

The rearrangement uses TRBV12-3 or TRBV12-4 and TRBJ2-7, with D perhaps matching TRBD1 (6 bases). Trimming left V 6 bases short and J 4 bases short, with 7 bases between. The CDR3 has 11 amino acids. CDR3 residues: CASRRGYEQYF. DNA for the CDR3: TGTGCCAGCAGGAGGGGGTACGAGCAGTACTTC.

The J gene is TRBJ2-5, the V gene TRBV2; 7 positions match TRBD1. The ends lost 5 bases at V and 3 bases at J; junction bases unmatched: 3. CDR1 and CDR2 from the germline V gene are SNHLY and FYNNEI. The CDR3 is made up of 13 amino acids. This CDR3 reads CASSRDREETQYF. CDR3 in DNA: TGTGCCAGCAGTCGGGACAGAGAAGAGACCCAGTACTTC. The entire variable domain, with the rest obtained from reference TRBV2 and TRBJ2-5, is as follows: EPEVTQTPSHQVTQMGQEVILRCVPISNHLYFYWYRQILGQKVEFLVSFYNNEISEKSEIFDDQFSVERPDGSNFTLKIRSTKLEDSAMYFCASSRDREETQYFGPGTRLLVL.

This chain joins TRBV5-1 and TRBJ2-7, with TRBD1 matching 7 bases. With V trimmed by 3 bases and J by 7 bases, 10 bases remained unmatched. Germline values: CDR1 SGHRS, CDR2 YFSETQ. CDR3 length: 14 amino acids. DNA of the CDR3: TGCGCCAGCAGCTCAGGACAGGCCGTGGGGGAGCAGTACTTC. Its translation: CASSSGQAVGEQYF.

Written as DNA, the CDR3 is TGTGCCAGCAGCTTCCCCCAGCGGGACCCCCTCGAGCAGTACTTC. This encodes CASSFPQRDPLEQYF. The rearrangement joins TRBV6-5 to TRBJ2-7, with 7 bases aligning to TRBD2. Germline-derived CDR1 and CDR2 are MNHEY and SVGAGI. V was pared by 6 bases and J by 6 bases, with 14 bases of the junction left unmatched. The CDR3 totals 15 residues.

The rearrangement joins TRBV5-6 to TRBJ2-3; TRBD2 agrees at 14 bases. From germline, CDR1 is SGHDT and CDR2 YYEEEE. This CDR3 has 17 amino acids. Trimming cost V 4 bases and J 4 bases; bases outside gene matches: 8. CDR3 sequence (DNA): TGTGCCAGCAGCCTATGGGGGGGACTAGCGGGAGCAGATACGCAGTATTTT. This encodes CASSLWGGLAGADTQYF.

The chain joins TRBV9 to TRBJ2-3; 7 positions agree with TRBD2. This CDR3 has 17 amino acids. Germline CDR1 SGDLS, CDR2 YYNGEE. The trim removed 1 base at V and 4 bases at J, leaving 12 bases unmatched. In nucleotides, the CDR3 is TGTGCCAGCAGCGTAAGCCTAGCGGCAGCCCCGGCAGATACGCAGTATTTT. Amino acid sequence: CASSVSLAAAPADTQYF.

V gene TRBV5-8 combines with J gene TRBJ2-3, with D perhaps TRBD2 (6 bases). The CDR3 totals 17 residues. Trimming stripped 2 bases from V and 1 base from J, with 17 bases between. From germline, CDR1 is SGHTS and CDR2 YDEGEE. CDR3 bases: TGTGCCAGCAGCTTCGACCGGGGGTGGGAAGGCACAGATACGCAGTATTTT. Translated: CASSFDRGWEGTDTQYF. The variable domain in full, completed from reference TRBV5-8 and TRBJ2-3, reads EAGVTQSPTHLIKTRGQQATLRCSPISGHTSVYWYQQALGLGLQFLLWYDEGEERNRGNFPPRFSGRQFPNYSSELNVNALELEDSALYLCASSFDRGWEGTDTQYFGPGTRLTVL.

V usage is TRBV27 and J usage is TRBJ2-2; 11 bases map to TRBD1. Losses at the gene ends were 7 bases for V and 5 bases for J; bases not matched to a gene: 9. CDR1 and CDR2 (germline): MNHEY, SMNVEV (reference sequence). CDR3 length: 16 amino acids. Written as DNA, the CDR3 is TGTGCCAGCACCCGTGGACAGGGGGCAGTTACCGGGGAGCTGTTTTTT. Amino acids: CASTRGQGAVTGELFF.

This clone was seen a handful of times. The rearrangement links TRBV5-1 to TRBJ2-2, with 8 bases matching TRBD1. The CDR3 spans 15 residues. Germline assignment: CDR1 SGHRS and CDR2 YFSETQ. V was clipped by 1 base and J by 6 bases; unmatched bases: 5. CDR3 amino acids: CASSLQGADAGELFF. The CDR3 DNA is TGCGCCAGCAGCTTGCAGGGGGCGGACGCCGGGGAGCTGTTTTTT. Combining the CDR3 with reference TRBV5-1 and TRBJ2-2 gives the whole variable domain KAGVTQTPRYLIKTRGQQVTLSCSPISGHRSVSWYQQTPGQGLQFLFEYFSETQRNKGNFPGRFSGRQFSNSRSEMNVSTLELGDSALYLCASSLQGADAGELFFGEGSRLTVL.

This clone was counted a few times. The chain has TRBV10-1 and TRBJ1-1; D unclear. V gave up 2 bases and J gave up 4 bases, with 11 bases separating them. CDR1 and CDR2 from the germline V gene are WNHNN and SYGVQD (reference sequence). This CDR3 is built from 14 residues. This CDR3 is CASSEQPGITEAFF. The DNA of the CDR3 is TGCGCCAGCAGTGAGCAGCCGGGGATCACTGAAGCTTTCTTT.

The V gene is TRBV13, the J gene TRBJ1-1, with D maybe TRBD1 (6 bases). Looked up from germline, CDR1 is PRHDT and CDR2 is FYEKMQ (reference sequence). Trimming cost V 4 bases and J 5 bases, with 14 bases left between them. This CDR3 comprises 14 residues. The CDR3 loop reads CASSWTVFGTEAFF. For the CDR3, the DNA is TGTGCCAGCAGCTGGACAGTTTTTGGGACTGAAGCTTTCTTT. The entire variable domain, with the rest obtained from reference TRBV13 and TRBJ1-1, is as follows: AAGVIQSPRHLIKEKRETATLKCYPIPRHDTVYWYQQGPGQDPQFLISFYEKMQSDKGSIPDRFSAQQFSDYHSELNMSSLELGDSALYFCASSWTVFGTEAFFGQGTRLTVV.

This chain connects TRBV19 to TRBJ1-2; 8 positions match TRBD1. V dropped 11 bases and J dropped 8; count of bases not matched to a gene: 7. CDR1 is LNHDA and CDR2 is SQIVND in the germline V gene (reference sequence). The CDR3 is made up of 11 amino acids. Here the CDR3 DNA reads TGTGCCCACTCTGGGACAGGAGGCTACACCTTC. Amino acid sequence: CAHSGTGGYTF.

This clone has just a few counts. This chain links TRBV7-2 with TRBJ2-7, with D uncertain. Trimming cost V 1 base and J 4 bases, with 5 bases left between them. Germline CDR1 is SGHTA and CDR2 is FQGNSA. The CDR3 is made up of 12 amino acids. The DNA of the CDR3 is TGTGCCAGCAGCTTAGGACAATACGAGCAGTACTTC. Translation: CASSLGQYEQYF.

The V gene is TRBV28, the J gene TRBJ2-2, with D possibly being TRBD1 (5 bases). The CDR3 has 16 residues. Germline V CDR1 and CDR2: MDHEN, SYDVKM. V lost 3 bases to trimming and J lost 0 bases, with 11 bases between them. Written as DNA, the CDR3 is TGTGCCAGCAGTTTGCAGGGAAGAGCGAACACCGGGGAGCTGTTTTTT. Its translation: CASSLQGRANTGELFF. The full variable domain, rest sourced from reference TRBV28 and TRBJ2-2, is DVKVTQSSRYLVKRTGEKVFLECVQDMDHENMFWYRQDPGLGLRLIYFSYDVKMKEKGDIPEGYSVSREKKERFSLILESASTNQTSMYLCASSLQGRANTGELFFGEGSRLTVL.

The chain combines TRBV18 with TRBJ2-5, with no clear D. V dropped 1 base and J dropped 4 bases, with 10 bases sitting between them. This CDR3 is 14 amino acids long. In germline, CDR1 is KGHSH, CDR2 LQKENI. CDR3 DNA sequence: TGTGCCAGCTCACCACGGGCCTTAGGAGAGACCCAGTACTTC. Amino acid sequence: CASSPRALGETQYF.

This chain uses TRBV3-1 (or the pseudogene TRBV3-2) with TRBJ2-1; weak D call: TRBD2 (5 bases). Deletions cut 1 base from V and 1 base from J, with 8 bases between. The CDR3 runs to 15 residues. The V gene's germline CDR1 is LGHDT and CDR2 YNNKEL (reference sequence). The CDR3: CASSQVPGSYNEQFF. The CDR3 bases are TGTGCCAGCAGCCAAGTTCCGGGATCCTACAATGAGCAGTTCTTC.

The chain couples TRBV28 to TRBJ2-7; 8 positions agree with TRBD2. This CDR3 comprises 14 residues. The trim removed 6 bases at V and 5 bases at J, leaving 9 bases unmatched. CDR1 and CDR2 from the germline V gene are MDHEN and SYDVKM. The CDR3 nucleotides read TGTGCCAGCAGGTCCGGGACTAGGAAGGACGAGCAGTACTTC. Its protein product is CASRSGTRKDEQYF.

J is TRBJ1-4 and V is TRBV4-2; 9 bases align to TRBD1. The CDR3 covers 14 residues. In germline, CDR1 is LGHNA, CDR2 YNFKEQ. The trim removed 4 bases at V and 6 bases at J, leaving 3 bases unmatched. The CDR3 bases are TGTGCCAGCAGCCCACAGGGGGCTTATGAAAAACTGTTTTTT. This translates into CASSPQGAYEKLFF.

This chain links TRBV7-8 with TRBJ2-1; the D gene is possibly TRBD2 (6 bases). Germline V lookup: CDR1 SGHVS, CDR2 FQNEAQ. The CDR3 runs to 13 residues. V lost 3 bases to trimming and J lost 8 bases, with 11 bases between them. The CDR3 reads CASSFSREDEQFF. The CDR3 region has the DNA TGTGCCAGCAGCTTCTCCAGGGAGGATGAGCAGTTCTTC. Complete variable domain (other parts from reference TRBV7-8 and TRBJ2-1): GAGVSQSPRYKVAKRGQDVALRCDPISGHVSLFWYQQALGQGPEFLTYFQNEAQLDKSGLPSDRFFAERPEGSVSTLKIQRTQQEDSAVYLCASSFSREDEQFFGPGTRLTVL.